What follows is one T cell receptor beta chain and its context. Its antigen is not known. This sample's TCRbeta library carried unique molecular identifier barcodes. Each CDR3 protein gets one entry after TCRdb re-called the PCR reads with MiXCR. The sample carries around 490,000 distinct CDR3 sequences, over 10% recorded once. CDR3 length equals 13 residues. V shed 3 bases and J shed 5 bases, with 11 bases lying between them. CDR1 and CDR2 (germline): SQVTM, ANQGSEA. The data are from a study of T-cell reconstitution after alpha-beta-depleted transplantation in children. Study results and limitations: It was reported that alpha-beta T cells came from several hundred expanded graft clones (about two months after transplant). Surviving recipient cells, namely T cells and thymic progenitors, were the source of high day-60 TCRbeta diversity in some patients. By one year post-transplant, T-cell counts and diversity largely arose from T cells that were newly produced.

The sample consisted of PBMCs, mostly from graft donor cells, taken 180 days after TCRalphabeta/CD19-depleted stem cell transplant. This receptor was identified in a female patient younger than 10 who had a stem cell transplant for aplastic anemia, so the T cells may come from the graft donor. The rearrangement links TRBV29-1 to TRBJ2-1; tentative D call: TRBD2 (6 bases). The CDR3 loop reads CSVDRVADNEQFF. DNA of the CDR3: TGCAGCGTTGATCGAGTAGCGGACAATGAGCAGTTCTTC.